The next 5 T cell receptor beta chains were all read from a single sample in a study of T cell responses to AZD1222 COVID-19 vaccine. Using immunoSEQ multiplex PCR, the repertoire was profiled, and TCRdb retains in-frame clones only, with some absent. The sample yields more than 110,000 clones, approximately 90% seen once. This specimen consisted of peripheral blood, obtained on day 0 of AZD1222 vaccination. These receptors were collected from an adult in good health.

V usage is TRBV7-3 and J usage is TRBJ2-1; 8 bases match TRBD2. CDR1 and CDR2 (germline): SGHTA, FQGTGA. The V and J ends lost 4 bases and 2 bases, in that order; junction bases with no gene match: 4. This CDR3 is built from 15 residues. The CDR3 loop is CASSSLGGAYNEQFF. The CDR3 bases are TGTGCCAGCAGCTCCCTCGGGGGGGCCTACAATGAGCAGTTCTTC.

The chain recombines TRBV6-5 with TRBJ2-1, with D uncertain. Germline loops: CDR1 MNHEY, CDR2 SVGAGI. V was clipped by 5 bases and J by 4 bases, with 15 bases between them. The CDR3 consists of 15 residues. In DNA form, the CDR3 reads TGTGCCAGCAGTCCGATCCCACTGGCTTACAATGAGCAGTTCTTC. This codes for CASSPIPLAYNEQFF.

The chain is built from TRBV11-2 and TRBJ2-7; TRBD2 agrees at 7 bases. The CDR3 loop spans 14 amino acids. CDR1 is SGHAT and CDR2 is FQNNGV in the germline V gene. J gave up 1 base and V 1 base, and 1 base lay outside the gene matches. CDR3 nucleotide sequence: TGTGCCAGCAGCTTAGTCGGGGGGTCCTACGAGCAGTACTTC. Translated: CASSLVGGSYEQYF.

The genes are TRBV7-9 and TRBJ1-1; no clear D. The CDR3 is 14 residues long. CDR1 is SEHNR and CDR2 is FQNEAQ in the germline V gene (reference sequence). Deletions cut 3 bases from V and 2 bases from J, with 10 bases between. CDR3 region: CASSLRTGNTEAFF. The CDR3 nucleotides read TGTGCCAGCAGCTTGAGGACGGGAAACACTGAAGCTTTCTTT.

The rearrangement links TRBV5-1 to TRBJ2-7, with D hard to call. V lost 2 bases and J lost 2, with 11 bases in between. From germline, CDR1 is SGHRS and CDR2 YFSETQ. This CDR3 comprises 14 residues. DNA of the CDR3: TGCGCCAGCAGCTTAGACACACACCCCTACGAGCAGTACTTC. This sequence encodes CASSLDTHPYEQYF.